Sequencing of this T cell receptor beta chain was carried out in a study of T cell responses to AZD1222 COVID-19 vaccine. Assay: immunoSEQ multiplex PCR; the TCRdb copy retains only in-frame clones and omits some. The table includes 150,000 to 160,000 clones, about 88% detected once. Study results and caveats: Repertoires in all cases were sampled only once the peak T cell response had passed. Following two doses of AZD1222, Spike-specific TCR breadth and depth rose.

With respect to this clone: The target antigen is unknown.

The CDR3 is 15 amino acids. Per germline, CDR1 LGHNA and CDR2 YNFKEQ. The V gene lost 4 bases and the J gene lost 0 bases, with 10 bases spanning the gap. This receptor was taken from an adult in good health. This specimen was peripheral blood, taken on day 0 of AZD1222 vaccination. The V call is TRBV4-2, the J call TRBJ1-5; D remains ambiguous. The chain's CDR3 is CASSPEPLSNQPQHF. In DNA form, the CDR3 reads TGTGCCAGCAGCCCGGAGCCGCTTAGCAATCAGCCCCAGCATTTT.